This entry is about one TCR beta chain. This sample stems from a study of blood T cell repertoires in COVID-19. The overall study: COVID-19 samples collected from the United States, Italy and Spain covered acute and convalescent phases.

Between the trimmed V and J ends, which lost 0 bases and 0 bases, there was a span of 15 bases. Germline-derived CDR1 and CDR2 are SEHNR and FQNEAQ (reference sequence). The CDR3 sequence is 17 residues long. The data were produced by immunoSEQ multiplex PCR, yet TCRdb's version contains in-frame clones alone and is incomplete. Among 400,000 or so clones, around nine tenths were seen once, and the ten largest hold about 3%. The chain employs TRBV7-9 and TRBJ2-7; the D gene is possibly TRBD1 (6 bases). The specimen was peripheral blood. This TCR was sampled from a human donor in a cohort sampled during active COVID-19. CDR3 protein: CASSLAPGQGLSYEQYF. CDR3 DNA sequence: TGTGCCAGCAGCTTAGCCCCGGGGCAGGGGCTCTCCTACGAGCAGTACTTC.